This T cell receptor (beta chain) was sequenced for a study of blood T cell repertoires in COVID-19. Sequencing was performed with immunoSEQ multiplex PCR; in TCRdb, only in-frame clones are kept and a portion is missing. Among about 80,000 clones listed, roughly 85% were seen once. With 5 bases clipped from V and 9 bases from J, the junction kept 10 bases outside the gene matches. The CDR3 spans 14 residues. From germline, CDR1 is SGHRS and CDR2 YFSETQ. This clone was observed once. The sequencing sample was made of peripheral blood. This chain connects TRBV5-1 to TRBJ2-1; 8 nucleotides match TRBD2. This clonotype originated in a man in his fifties with COVID-19, enrolled during active disease. CDR3 sequence (DNA): TGCGCCAGCAGGGAAGGGAGCGGGAGTGGTGAGCAGTTCTTC. Translation gives CASREGSGSGEQFF.